The next 13 T cell receptor beta chains were all read from a single sample in a study of T cells after posttransplantation cyclophosphamide. Treatment was busulfan-fludarabine conditioning, a marrow graft, and cyclophosphamide on days +3 and +4. Sequenced by immunoSEQ multiplex PCR; TCRdb stores in-frame clones only, minus some. The sample lists some 20,000 clones; 65% to 75% were seen once. Sequenced here: PBMCs, sampled after an allogeneic stem cell transplant with post-transplant cyclophosphamide. These receptors all come from a male patient aged 25 to 39 who received an allogeneic stem cell transplant from a related donor, was CMV-positive, and had acute GVHD only. A subset of T cells may come from the graft donor.

This chain connects TRBV11-2 to TRBJ1-1, with TRBD1 as a possible D gene (5 bases). CDR1 is SGHAT and CDR2 is FQNNGV in the germline V gene. The CDR3 is made up of 15 amino acids. Trimming took 2 bases from V and 5 from J, leaving 15 bases between them. The CDR3 DNA follows: TGTGCCAGCAGCTTAAATTTGGGGCGGGGGACTGAAGCTTTCTTT. It is translated as CASSLNLGRGTEAFF.

V usage is TRBV7-2 and J usage is TRBJ1-2; weak D call: TRBD1 (5 bases). The CDR3 contains 13 residues. Germline V lookup: CDR1 SGHTA, CDR2 FQGNSA. The V end was cut by 7 bases, the J end by 0 bases, with 9 bases between. CDR3 DNA sequence: TGTGCCAGCAATTTACAGGCTAACTATGGCTACACCTTC. The encoded protein is CASNLQANYGYTF.

The V gene is TRBV15, the J gene TRBJ2-7; possible D gene TRBD1, 6 bases. Trimming left V 0 bases short and J 6 bases short, with 12 bases between. This CDR3 region has 14 residues. Germline lookup yields CDR1 LNHNV and CDR2 YYDKDF (reference sequence). CDR3 in amino acids: CATSRDVQGREQYF. The CDR3, as DNA: TGTGCCACCAGCAGAGATGTACAGGGCCGCGAGCAGTACTTC.

The chain is built from TRBV5-1 and TRBJ2-5; tentative D call: TRBD1 (6 bases). From germline, CDR1 is SGHRS and CDR2 YFSETQ. The CDR3 is made up of 15 amino acids. The ends were cut back, 3 bases at V and 4 bases at J, with 16 bases in the middle. This chain's CDR3 is CASSSQTGVGETQYF. As DNA, the CDR3 is TGCGCCAGCAGCTCCCAGACAGGTGTTGGAGAGACCCAGTACTTC.

The rearrangement uses TRBV4-3 and TRBJ1-5, with 7 bases identical to TRBD1. Per germline, CDR1 LGHNA and CDR2 YSLEER. V dropped 3 bases and J dropped 3; count of bases not matched to a gene: 5. CDR3 length equals 15 residues. CDR3 protein: CASSHNRGNNQPQHF. The CDR3 bases are TGCGCCAGCAGCCATAACAGGGGAAACAATCAGCCCCAGCATTTT.

The chain uses TRBV2 and TRBJ2-7; 11 positions agree with TRBD2. Germline lookup yields CDR1 SNHLY and CDR2 FYNNEI. Trimming cost V 3 bases and J 5 bases; bases outside gene matches: 3. The CDR3 has 14 amino acids. Here the CDR3 reads CASSDLAGGHEQYF. CDR3 DNA sequence: TGTGCCAGCAGTGATCTAGCGGGGGGCCACGAGCAGTACTTC.

This clone was seen once. This sequence joins TRBV6-5 and TRBJ1-5, with D perhaps matching TRBD1 (6 bases). Trimming pared 2 bases from V and 7 bases from J, leaving 12 bases between. Germline values: CDR1 MNHEY, CDR2 SVGAGI. The CDR3 sequence is 14 residues long. DNA of the CDR3: TGTGCCAGCAGTTACGGACAGTCTTACCAGCCCCAGCATTTT. Translated, it gives CASSYGQSYQPQHF.

This rearrangement joins TRBV5-6 to TRBJ2-7, with D possibly matching TRBD1 (5 bases). The ends were cut back, 2 bases at V and 4 bases at J, with 16 bases in the middle. The CDR3 sequence is 15 residues long. Germline V CDR1 and CDR2: SGHDT, YYEEEE. CDR3 residues: CASSFLKGFLYEQYF. Here the CDR3 DNA reads TGTGCCAGCAGCTTTCTGAAGGGGTTTCTATACGAGCAGTACTTC.

This rearrangement joins TRBV11-2 to TRBJ2-7; TRBD2 is a possible D gene (5 bases). The CDR3 is made up of 13 amino acids. The V and J ends lost 5 bases and 3 bases respectively, with 11 bases between them. Germline CDR1 reads SGHAT; CDR2 reads FQNNGV. CDR3 DNA: TGTGCCAGCAGCCTAGGAGACTACTACGAGCAGTACTTC. Translated, it gives CASSLGDYYEQYF.

V and J are TRBV6-6 and TRBJ1-2, with unresolved D. V shed 6 bases and J shed 0 bases, with 11 bases lying between them. The CDR3 has 14 amino acids. Germline V gives CDR1 MNHNY, CDR2 SVGAGI (reference sequence). CDR3 nucleotide sequence: TGTGCCAGCAGGGAGGGAAAAGCTAACTATGGCTACACCTTC. It codes for CASREGKANYGYTF.

The rearrangement uses TRBV5-1 and TRBJ2-3; TRBD2 matches at 11 bases. V dropped 2 bases and J dropped 2; count of bases not matched to a gene: 4. The CDR3 runs 16 residues. Germline CDR1 SGHRS, CDR2 YFSETQ. The CDR3 coding sequence is TGCGCCAGCAGCTTAAAGACTAGCGGGGACACAGATACGCAGTATTTT. Protein sequence: CASSLKTSGDTDTQYF.

The J gene is TRBJ1-1, the V gene TRBV7-9; D gene unclear. The germline CDR1 and CDR2 sequences are SEHNR and FQNEAQ (reference sequence). This CDR3 has 15 residues. The ends were cut back, 1 base at V and 1 base at J, with 10 bases in the middle. The DNA of the CDR3 is TGTGCCAGCAGCTTAGACCCAAACTCGAACACTGAAGCTTTCTTT. Translated, it gives CASSLDPNSNTEAFF.

A few counts support this clone. The gene calls are TRBV5-1 and TRBJ2-3; TRBD2 might be the D (6 bases). V was trimmed by 7 bases and J by 4 bases, leaving 13 bases between them. Germline CDR1 is SGHRS and CDR2 is YFSETQ. CDR3 length equals 13 residues. The CDR3 nucleotides are TGCGCCAGCCAATCCGGGGGTGCAGATACGCAGTATTTT. As protein: CASQSGGADTQYF.